Sequencing of this TCR beta chain was carried out in a study of human T cells and chemical hapten exposure. One entry per CDR3 protein results from TCRdb running MiXCR on the RACE reads. The sample consists of a few hundred thousand distinct CDR3 sequences, over 6% of them appearing once. This clonotype was seen at least ten times. This sample's time point: patch test 2, 6 weeks after DPC sensitization. The treatment is: therapeutic diphenylcyclopropenone sensitization with weekly scalp DPC. The CDR3 loop spans 14 amino acids. Germline V gives CDR1 SGHTA, CDR2 FQGNSA. Between the trimmed V and J ends, which lost 5 bases and 7 bases, there was a span of 12 bases.

This sample comprised whole blood, obtained in connection with sensitization to the hapten diphenylcyclopropenone (DPC). This clonotype originated in a woman younger than 30 with alopecia areata. Some clones in this sample may be carry-over from other donors' samples. The chain has TRBV7-2 and TRBJ1-6, with a possible D match to TRBD1 (5 bases). The CDR3 coding sequence is TGTGCCAGCAGCCCATGGGGGGACAATTCACCCCTCCACTTT. Translation gives CASSPWGDNSPLHF.